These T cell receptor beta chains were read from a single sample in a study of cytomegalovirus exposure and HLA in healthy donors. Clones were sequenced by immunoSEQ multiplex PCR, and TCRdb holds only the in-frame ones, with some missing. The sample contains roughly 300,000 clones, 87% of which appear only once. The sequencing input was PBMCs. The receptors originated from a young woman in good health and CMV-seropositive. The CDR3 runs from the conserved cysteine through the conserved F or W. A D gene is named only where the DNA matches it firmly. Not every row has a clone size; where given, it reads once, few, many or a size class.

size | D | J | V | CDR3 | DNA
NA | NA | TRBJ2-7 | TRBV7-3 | CASSLGVYEQYF | TGTGCCAGCAGCTTAGGGGTCTACGAGCAGTACTTC
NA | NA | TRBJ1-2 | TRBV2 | CASSAQGGAYGYTF | TGTGCCAGCAGTGCACAGGGTGGTGCCTATGGCTACACCTTC
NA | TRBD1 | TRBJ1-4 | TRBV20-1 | CSAGQGEKLFF | TGCAGTGCTGGACAGGGTGAAAAACTGTTTTTT
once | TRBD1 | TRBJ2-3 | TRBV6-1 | CASSEVPQGTDTQYF | TGTGCCAGCAGTGAAGTCCCACAGGGGACAGATACGCAGTATTTT
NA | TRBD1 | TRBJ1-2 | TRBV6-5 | CASSSRDRVYGYTF | TGTGCCAGCAGTTCCCGGGACAGGGTATATGGCTACACCTTC
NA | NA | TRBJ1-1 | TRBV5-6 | CASSSPGGEAEAFF | TGTGCCAGCAGCTCCCCCGGAGGGGAAGCTGAAGCTTTCTTT
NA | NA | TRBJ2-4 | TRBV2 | CASRQDSFGKNIQYF | TGTGCCAGCAGGCAGGACAGTTTCGGCAAAAACATTCAGTACTTC
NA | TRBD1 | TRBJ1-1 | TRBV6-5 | CASSRQGGTEAFF | TGTGCCAGCAGCCGACAGGGGGGCACTGAAGCTTTCTTT
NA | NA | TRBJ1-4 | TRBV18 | CASSPQTSTNEKLFF | TGTGCCAGCTCACCACAGACCTCAACTAATGAAAAACTGTTTTTT
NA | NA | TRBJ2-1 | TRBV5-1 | CASSLTGALYNEQFF | TGCGCCAGCAGCTTGACGGGGGCCCTCTACAATGAGCAGTTCTTC
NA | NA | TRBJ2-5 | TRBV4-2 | CASSQDEREFDKETQYF | TGTGCCAGCAGCCAAGATGAGAGGGAGTTCGACAAGGAGACCCAGTACTTC
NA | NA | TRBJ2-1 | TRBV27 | CASSHYNEQFF | TGTGCCAGCAGTCACTACAATGAGCAGTTCTTC
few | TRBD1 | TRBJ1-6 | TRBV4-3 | CASSQTGGEGSPLHF | TGCGCCAGCAGCCAGACAGGGGGAGAGGGTTCACCCCTCCACTTT
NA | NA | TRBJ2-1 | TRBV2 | CASSEALDPGQGNNEQFF | TGTGCCAGCAGTGAAGCGCTAGACCCCGGACAAGGGAACAATGAGCAGTTCTTC
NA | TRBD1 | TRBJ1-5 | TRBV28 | CASNRGTNSNQPQHF | TGTGCCAGCAACAGGGGGACAAATAGCAATCAGCCCCAGCATTTT
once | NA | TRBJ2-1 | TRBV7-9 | CASSLVIRGYEQFF | TGTGCCAGCAGCTTAGTCATCAGGGGCTATGAGCAGTTCTTC
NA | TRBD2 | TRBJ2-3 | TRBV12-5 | CASAVEGRGADTQYF | TGTGCTAGTGCCGTTGAGGGGAGGGGAGCGGATACGCAGTATTTT
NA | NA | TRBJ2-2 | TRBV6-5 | CASREAGELFF | TGTGCCAGCAGGGAGGCCGGGGAGCTGTTTTTT
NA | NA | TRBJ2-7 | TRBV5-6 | CASSLKGYEQYF | TGTGCCAGCAGCTTGAAGGGCTACGAGCAGTACTTC
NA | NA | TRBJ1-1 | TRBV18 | CASSRPAGGNTEAFF | TGTGCCAGCTCACGCCCGGCCGGCGGCAACACTGAAGCTTTCTTT
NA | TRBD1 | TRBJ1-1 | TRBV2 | CASSGDRGLTEAFF | TGTGCCAGCAGTGGGGACAGGGGGCTGACTGAAGCTTTCTTT
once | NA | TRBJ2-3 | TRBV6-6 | CASSGPRAPTDTQYF | TGTGCCAGCAGTGGCCCCAGGGCACCCACAGATACGCAGTATTTT
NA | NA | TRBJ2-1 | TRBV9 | CASSVGMDEQFF | TGTGCCAGCAGCGTAGGCATGGATGAGCAGTTCTTC
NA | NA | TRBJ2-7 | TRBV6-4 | CASLSRAPPYEQYF | TGTGCCAGTTTATCTCGGGCCCCACCCTACGAGCAGTACTTC
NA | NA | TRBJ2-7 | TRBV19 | CASRDSGRSYEQYF | TGTGCCAGTAGGGACTCCGGAAGGAGCTACGAGCAGTACTTC
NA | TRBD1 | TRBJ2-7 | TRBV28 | CASSLLGQGRGNEQYF | TGTGCCAGCAGTTTACTCGGACAGGGCAGGGGGAACGAGCAGTACTTC
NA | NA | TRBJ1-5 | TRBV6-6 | CASTKTGTNQPQHF | TGTGCCAGCACCAAGACAGGCACCAATCAGCCCCAGCATTTT
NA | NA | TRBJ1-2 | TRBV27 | CASSGRGGYTF | TGTGCCAGCTCAGGCCGTGGCGGCTACACCTTC
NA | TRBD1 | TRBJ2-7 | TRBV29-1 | CSVNQGVPYEQYF | TGCAGCGTTAACCAGGGGGTTCCCTACGAGCAGTACTTC
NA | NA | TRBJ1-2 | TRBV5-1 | CASSLATVGYGYTF | TGCGCCAGCAGCTTGGCCACAGTAGGCTATGGCTACACCTTC
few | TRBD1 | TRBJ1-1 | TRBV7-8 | CASSLVGGKVTEAFF | TGTGCCAGCAGCTTAGTAGGGGGCAAAGTCACTGAAGCTTTCTTT
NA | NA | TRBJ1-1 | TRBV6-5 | CASSYSPLNTEAFF | TGTGCCAGCAGTTACTCCCCCCTGAACACTGAAGCTTTCTTT
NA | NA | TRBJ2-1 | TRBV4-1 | CASSLTASSYNEQFF | TGCGCCAGCAGCTTGACTGCCAGCTCCTACAATGAGCAGTTCTTC
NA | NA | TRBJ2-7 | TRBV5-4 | CASSLGTFRGEGEQYF | TGTGCCAGCAGCTTGGGAACTTTCAGGGGAGAGGGCGAGCAGTACTTC
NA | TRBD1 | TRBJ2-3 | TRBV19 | CASSIQGAGADTQYF | TGTGCCAGTAGTATCCAGGGGGCGGGCGCAGATACGCAGTATTTT
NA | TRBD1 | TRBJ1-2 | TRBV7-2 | CASSFWGQNYGYTF | TGTGCCAGCAGCTTTTGGGGACAGAACTATGGCTACACCTTC
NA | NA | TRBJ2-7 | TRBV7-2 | CASSFENDEQYF | TGTGCCAGCAGCTTCGAAAACGACGAGCAGTACTTC
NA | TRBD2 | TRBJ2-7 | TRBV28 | CASSSGGEGPREQYF | TGTGCCAGCAGCTCTGGGGGGGAAGGACCGAGGGAGCAGTACTTC
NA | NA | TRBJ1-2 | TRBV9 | CASSVNGEGRHYGYTF | TGTGCCAGCAGCGTAAATGGGGAGGGAAGACACTATGGCTACACCTTC
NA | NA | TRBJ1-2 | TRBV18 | CASSPGARTESGGYTF | TGTGCCAGCTCACCCGGGGCGAGGACGGAATCGGGTGGCTACACCTTC
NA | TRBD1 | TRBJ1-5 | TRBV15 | CATRTGQGNNQPQHF | TGTGCCACCAGGACGGGACAGGGGAACAATCAGCCCCAGCATTTT
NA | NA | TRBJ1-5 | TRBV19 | CASSIMAPGRGGQPQHF | TGTGCCAGTAGTATTATGGCGCCAGGTCGGGGGGGGCAGCCCCAGCATTTT
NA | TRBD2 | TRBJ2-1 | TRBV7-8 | CASSLGLAGYNEQFF | TGTGCCAGCAGCTTAGGGCTAGCGGGCTACAATGAGCAGTTCTTC
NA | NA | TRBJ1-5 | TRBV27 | CASSLGWSQPQHF | TGTGCCAGCAGTTTAGGGTGGTCTCAGCCCCAGCATTTT
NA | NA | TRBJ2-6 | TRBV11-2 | CASSPRGGVSGANVLTF | TGTGCCAGCAGCCCCAGGGGAGGTGTCTCTGGGGCCAACGTCCTGACTTTC
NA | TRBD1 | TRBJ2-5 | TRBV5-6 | CASSSPLGTEETQYF | TGTGCCAGCAGCTCCCCGTTAGGGACAGAAGAGACCCAGTACTTC
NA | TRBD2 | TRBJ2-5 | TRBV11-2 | CASSHSGSWGETQYF | TGTGCCAGCAGCCATAGCGGGAGCTGGGGAGAGACCCAGTACTTC
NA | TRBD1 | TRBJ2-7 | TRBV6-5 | CASSRQGAFEQYF | TGTGCCAGCAGTCGACAGGGAGCCTTCGAGCAGTACTTC
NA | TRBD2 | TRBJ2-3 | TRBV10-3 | CAIRERGGSTDTQYF | TGTGCCATCCGTGAGCGGGGGGGAAGCACAGATACGCAGTATTTT
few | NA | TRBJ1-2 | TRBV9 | CASSGWDIYGYTF | TGTGCCAGCAGCGGCTGGGACATCTATGGCTACACCTTC
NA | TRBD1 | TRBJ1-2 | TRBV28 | CASSSGTAANYGYTF | TGTGCCAGCAGTTCCGGGACAGCTGCTAACTATGGCTACACCTTC
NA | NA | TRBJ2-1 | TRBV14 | CASSQVSITYNEQFF | TGTGCCAGCAGCCAAGTGTCTATCACCTACAATGAGCAGTTCTTC
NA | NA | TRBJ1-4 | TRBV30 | CAWKVGGLGEKLFF | TGTGCCTGGAAGGTCGGGGGGCTGGGTGAAAAACTGTTTTTT
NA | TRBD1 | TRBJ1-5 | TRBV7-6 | CASSPNRGEGNQPQHF | TGTGCCAGCAGCCCGAACAGGGGGGAGGGCAATCAGCCCCAGCATTTT
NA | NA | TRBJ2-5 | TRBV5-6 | CASSLVEEGTQYF | TGTGCCAGCAGCTTGGTCGAGGAGGGGACCCAGTACTTC
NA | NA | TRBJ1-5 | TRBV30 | CAWSDPGGPQHF | TGTGCCTGGAGTGACCCGGGAGGGCCCCAGCATTTT
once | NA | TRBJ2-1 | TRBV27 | CASPGNGGNEQFF | TGTGCCAGCCCCGGGAACGGGGGAAATGAGCAGTTCTTC
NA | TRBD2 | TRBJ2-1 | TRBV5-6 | CASRYVLAGQNNEQFF | TGTGCCAGCAGATACGTGCTAGCGGGACAGAACAATGAGCAGTTCTTC
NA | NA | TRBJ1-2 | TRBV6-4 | CASSESRYYGYTF | TGTGCCAGCAGTGAGTCCCGGTACTATGGCTACACCTTC
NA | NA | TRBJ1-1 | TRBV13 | CASSQAPGDTEAFF | TGTGCCAGCAGCCAGGCCCCCGGGGACACTGAAGCTTTCTTT